This TCR beta chain was identified during a study of control samples from healthy donors and cancer patients. Profiling relied on immunoSEQ multiplex PCR, and the TCRdb table lists in-frame clones only, not all of them. The sample has 95,000 to 150,000 clones; around 88% are singletons. Germline V gene sequence: CDR1 MNHEY, CDR2 SVGAGI. The length of the CDR3 is 13 residues. J lost 4 bases, V lost 7 bases, and 5 bases had no gene match. The sample consisted of blood. The chain uses TRBV6-5 and TRBJ2-5; the match to TRBD2 covers 8 bases. The sequence came from a man in his forties in good health. CDR3 nucleotide sequence: TGTGCCAGCACGACGGGGGGGCTAGAGACCCAGTACTTC. This translates into CASTTGGLETQYF.